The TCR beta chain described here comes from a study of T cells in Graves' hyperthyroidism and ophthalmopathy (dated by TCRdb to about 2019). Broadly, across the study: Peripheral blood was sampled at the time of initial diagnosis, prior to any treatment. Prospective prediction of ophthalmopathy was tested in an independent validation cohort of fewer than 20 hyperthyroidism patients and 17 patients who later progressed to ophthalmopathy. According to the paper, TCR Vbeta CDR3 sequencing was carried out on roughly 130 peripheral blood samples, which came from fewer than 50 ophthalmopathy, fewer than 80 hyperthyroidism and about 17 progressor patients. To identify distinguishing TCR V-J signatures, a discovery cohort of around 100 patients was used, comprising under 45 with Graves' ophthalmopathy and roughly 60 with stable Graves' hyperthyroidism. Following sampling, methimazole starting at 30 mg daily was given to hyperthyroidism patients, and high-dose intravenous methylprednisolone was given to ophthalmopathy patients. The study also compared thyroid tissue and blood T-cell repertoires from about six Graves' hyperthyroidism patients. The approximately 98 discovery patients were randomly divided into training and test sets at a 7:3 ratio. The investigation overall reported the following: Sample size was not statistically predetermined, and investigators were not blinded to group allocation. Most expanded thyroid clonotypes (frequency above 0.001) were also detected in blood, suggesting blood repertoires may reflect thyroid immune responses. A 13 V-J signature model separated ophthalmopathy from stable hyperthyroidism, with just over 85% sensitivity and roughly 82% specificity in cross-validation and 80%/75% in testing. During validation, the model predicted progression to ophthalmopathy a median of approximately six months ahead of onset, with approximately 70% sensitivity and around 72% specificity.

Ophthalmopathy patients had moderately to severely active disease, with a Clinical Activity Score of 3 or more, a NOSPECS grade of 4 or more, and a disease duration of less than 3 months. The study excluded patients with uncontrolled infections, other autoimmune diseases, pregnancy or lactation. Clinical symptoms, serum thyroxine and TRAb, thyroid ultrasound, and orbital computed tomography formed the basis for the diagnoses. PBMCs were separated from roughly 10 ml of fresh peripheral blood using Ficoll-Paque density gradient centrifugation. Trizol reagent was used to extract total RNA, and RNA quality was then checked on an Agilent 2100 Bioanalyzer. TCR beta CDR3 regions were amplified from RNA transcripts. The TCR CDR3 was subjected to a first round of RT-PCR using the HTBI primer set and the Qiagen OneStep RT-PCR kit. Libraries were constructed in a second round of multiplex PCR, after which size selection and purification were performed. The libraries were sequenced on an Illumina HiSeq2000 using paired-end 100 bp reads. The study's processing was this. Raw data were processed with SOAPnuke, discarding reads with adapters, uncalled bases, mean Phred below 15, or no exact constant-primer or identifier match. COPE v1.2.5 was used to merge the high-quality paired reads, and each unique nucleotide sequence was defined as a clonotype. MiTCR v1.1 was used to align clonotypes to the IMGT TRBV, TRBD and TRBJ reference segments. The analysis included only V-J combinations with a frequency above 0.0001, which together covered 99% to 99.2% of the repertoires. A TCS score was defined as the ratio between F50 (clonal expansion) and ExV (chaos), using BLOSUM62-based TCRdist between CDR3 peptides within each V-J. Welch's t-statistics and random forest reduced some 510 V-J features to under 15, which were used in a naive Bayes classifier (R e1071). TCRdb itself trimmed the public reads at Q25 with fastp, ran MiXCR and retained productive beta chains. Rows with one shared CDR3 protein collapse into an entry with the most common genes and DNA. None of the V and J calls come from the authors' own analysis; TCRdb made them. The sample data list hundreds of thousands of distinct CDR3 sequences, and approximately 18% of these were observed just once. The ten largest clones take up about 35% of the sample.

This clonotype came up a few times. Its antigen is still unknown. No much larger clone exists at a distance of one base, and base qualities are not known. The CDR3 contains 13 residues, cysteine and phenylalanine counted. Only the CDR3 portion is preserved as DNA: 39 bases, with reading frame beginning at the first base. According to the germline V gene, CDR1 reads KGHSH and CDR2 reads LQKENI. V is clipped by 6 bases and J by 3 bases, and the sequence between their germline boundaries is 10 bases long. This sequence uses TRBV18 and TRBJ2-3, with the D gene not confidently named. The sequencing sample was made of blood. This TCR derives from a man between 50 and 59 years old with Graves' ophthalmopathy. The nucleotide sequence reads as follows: TGTGCCAGCTCTCCATCAGAAACAGATACGCAGTATTTT. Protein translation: CASSPSETDTQYF.